Listed below are T cell receptor beta chains from one sample, sequenced in a study of blood T cell repertoires in COVID-19. Profiling relied on immunoSEQ multiplex PCR, and the TCRdb table lists in-frame clones only, not all of them. The sample has tens of thousands of clones, about 85% seen once. The sequencing input was peripheral blood. The receptor set was obtained from a woman in her sixties or seventies in a cohort sampled during active COVID-19. Each CDR3 is given with its conserved first and last residue. D genes are given only for firm matches. Expanded clones are given a class, and other clones once, few, many or no size at all.

J | V | size | D | DNA | CDR3
TRBJ1-4 | TRBV11-1 | - | - | TGTGCCAGCAGCTTAGATGGGCCTATTAAACTGTTTTTT | CASSLDGPIKLFF
TRBJ2-7 | TRBV6-5 | - | - | TGTGCCAGCAGAATGGGAGCGGAACTTTACGAGCAGTACTTC | CASRMGAELYEQYF
TRBJ1-3 | TRBV23-1 | - | - | TGCGCCAACCGACGGGGCACAGGGCTTGGGATCTCTGGAAACACCATATATTTT | CANRRGTGLGISGNTIYF
TRBJ2-3 | TRBV21-1 | - | - | TGTGCCAGCAGCGTTATGGGTCGGGAGTTAGATACGCAGTATTTT | CASSVMGRELDTQYF
TRBJ2-7 | TRBV7-9 | - | TRBD1 | TGTGCCAGCAGCAGAGGGGGACAGAGCCTTTACGAGCAGTACTTC | CASSRGGQSLYEQYF
TRBJ2-2 | TRBV24-1 | - | - | TGTGCCGCTGACAGAACCGGGGAGCTGTTTTTT | CAADRTGELFF
TRBJ1-5 | TRBV28 | - | TRBD1 | TGTGCCAGCAGTTACGACAGGGACCAGCCCCAGCATTTT | CASSYDRDQPQHF
TRBJ2-4 | TRBV4-1 | - | TRBD1 | TGCGCCAGCAGCCAAGATCCGACAGGGGGCTTGAACATTCAGTACTTC | CASSQDPTGGLNIQYF
TRBJ2-1 | TRBV30 | - | - | TGTGCCTGGATGGGGGGGCTAGCGAAGAGAGAGCAGTTCTTC | CAWMGGLAKREQFF
TRBJ2-1 | TRBV12-3/TRBV12-4 | - | - | TGTGCCAGCAGTTTACGGGGGTTGAGTGAGCAGTTCTTC | CASSLRGLSEQFF
TRBJ2-1 | TRBV3-1/TRBV3-2 | - | - | TGTGCCAGCTCCGGGACAACCTACAATGAGCAGTTCTTC | CASSGTTYNEQFF
TRBJ2-7 | TRBV7-2 | - | - | TGTGCCAGCAGCTCTTCCGGCTCCTACGAGCAGTACTTC | CASSSSGSYEQYF
TRBJ2-2 | TRBV9 | - | - | TGTGCCAGCAGCGTTCAAGACTCGGGACTTATGAACACCGGGGAGCTGTTTTTT | CASSVQDSGLMNTGELFF
TRBJ2-7 | TRBV27 | - | - | TGTGCCAGCAGTTTATCGGGATTAGGACTCTACGAGCAGTACTTC | CASSLSGLGLYEQYF
TRBJ1-2 | TRBV19 | - | TRBD1 | TGTGCCAGTAGTGAACAGGGGGCGTATGGCTACACCTTC | CASSEQGAYGYTF
TRBJ1-1 | TRBV7-2 | - | TRBD1 | TGTGCCAGCAGCTGGGCAGGGGGCACTGAAGCTTTCTTT | CASSWAGGTEAFF
TRBJ1-3 | TRBV5-4 | - | - | TGTGCCAGCAGCACACAGGGCTTACGCTCTGGAAACACCATATATTTT | CASSTQGLRSGNTIYF
TRBJ1-2 | TRBV7-8 | - | - | TGTGCCAGCAGCCGAGGACAGAATAACTATGGCTACACCTTC | CASSRGQNNYGYTF
TRBJ2-2 | TRBV7-2 | - | TRBD2 | TGTGCCAGCAGCTCCGGGACTAGCGGCTGGACCGGGGAGCTGTTTTTT | CASSSGTSGWTGELFF
TRBJ2-5 | TRBV9 | - | TRBD2 | TGTGCCAGCAGCGTAAGCACTAGCGGGAGATCAGAGACCCAGTACTTC | CASSVSTSGRSETQYF
TRBJ1-2 | TRBV11-2 | - | TRBD1 | TGTGCCAGCAGCGGGGGACAGGGAGCCTATGGCTACACCTTC | CASSGGQGAYGYTF
TRBJ2-1 | TRBV10-3 | once | - | TGTGCCATCAGTGATGGGAGCTACAATGAGCAGTTCTTC | CAISDGSYNEQFF
TRBJ2-1 | TRBV19 | - | - | TGTGCCAGTAGTCGACTACAGGGTAATGAGCAGTTCTTC | CASSRLQGNEQFF
TRBJ2-2 | TRBV28 | - | - | TGTGCCAGCAGTTTACACTCGGGGGCGAACACCGGGGAGCTGTTTTTT | CASSLHSGANTGELFF
TRBJ1-2 | TRBV6-5 | - | - | TGTGCCAGCAGTTATTCGGTTGAGTATGGCTACACCTTC | CASSYSVEYGYTF
TRBJ2-2 | TRBV28 | - | TRBD2 | TGTGCCAGCCAAAGCGGGAGGAACACCGGGGAGCTGTTTTTT | CASQSGRNTGELFF
TRBJ2-7 | TRBV27 | - | - | TGTGCCAGCAGTTACCGGGTCGGTAATTACGAGCAGTACTTC | CASSYRVGNYEQYF
TRBJ2-7 | TRBV5-4 | - | TRBD1 | TGTGCCAGCAGCTTAATGACAGGGCCCTACGAGCAGTACTTC | CASSLMTGPYEQYF
TRBJ1-5 | TRBV10-2 | - | - | TGCGCCAGCAGTGAGCAGGGTCAGCCCCAGCATTTT | CASSEQGQPQHF
TRBJ2-1 | TRBV6-5 | - | TRBD1 | TGTGCCAGCAGAACGACAGGGGGGGAGCAGTTCTTC | CASRTTGGEQFF
TRBJ1-5 | TRBV2 | - | TRBD1 | TGTGCCAGCAGGTCCGGGACAGGGAGTCAGCCCCAGCATTTT | CASRSGTGSQPQHF
TRBJ2-1 | TRBV3-1/TRBV3-2 | - | - | TGTGCCAGCAGCCAAGCCCGGTCCTACAATGAGCAGTTCTTC | CASSQARSYNEQFF
TRBJ1-2 | TRBV15 | once | TRBD1 | TGTGCCACCAGCAGATCGGACAGGGGATATGGCTACACCTTC | CATSRSDRGYGYTF
TRBJ2-1 | TRBV5-1 | - | TRBD2 | TGCGCCAGCAGCCCCTCGGCTAGCGGGAGAAGTCCGGGCGCCAATGAGCAGTTCTTC | CASSPSASGRSPGANEQFF
TRBJ2-2 | TRBV28 | - | - | TGTGCCAGCAGTCCCATGGGGGGGCTTGGCACCGGGGAGCTGTTTTTT | CASSPMGGLGTGELFF
TRBJ1-4 | TRBV10-1 | - | - | TGCGCCAGCAGTGAGTCGACGGCGGGGGATGAAAAACTGTTTTTT | CASSESTAGDEKLFF